Each of the 25 T cell receptor beta chains below was sequenced from the same sample in a study of shared clonotypes between healthy human individuals. Method: immunoSEQ multiplex PCR; TCRdb's copy keeps in-frame clones and lacks some. This table holds about 480,000 clones, 75% to 80% found once. Sequencing used PBMCs. The receptors here all came from a woman in her 40s in good health. Some clones in this sample may be carry-over from other donors' samples.

The chain recombines TRBV21-1 with TRBJ2-7. TRBV21-1 is annotated as a pseudogene. The CDR3 covers 10 residues. CDR3 bases: TGTGCCAGCAGCAACTACGAGCAGTACTTC. Amino acids: CASSNYEQYF.

This clone has only one observation. The chain joins TRBV7-3 to TRBJ2-7, with TRBD1 matching over 8 bases. CDR1 is SGHTA and CDR2 is FQGTGA in the germline V gene. V dropped 4 bases and J dropped 6; count of bases not matched to a gene: 2. The CDR3 has 12 amino acids. This CDR3 reads CASSSGQGEQYF. CDR3 in DNA: TGTGCCAGCAGCTCAGGACAGGGCGAGCAGTACTTC.

The chain has TRBV5-6 and TRBJ1-2; 7 positions agree with TRBD1. Trimming cost V 0 bases and J 4 bases; bases outside gene matches: 15. CDR3 length: 18 amino acids. Germline V gene sequence: CDR1 SGHDT, CDR2 YYEEEE. In DNA form, the CDR3 reads TGTGCCAGCAGCTTGGCAAGTGCGGGTGGCAGGACAGGCTATGGCTACACCTTC. As protein: CASSLASAGGRTGYGYTF.

This chain's CDR3 is CASSLYGGRSTDTQYF. CDR3 coding DNA: TGTGCCAGCAGCTTATACGGTGGCCGTTCCACAGATACGCAGTATTTT. This sequence joins TRBV13 and TRBJ2-3, with D uncertain. V was clipped by 2 bases and J by 2 bases, with 14 bases between them. This CDR3 has 16 residues. Per the germline V gene, CDR1 is PRHDT and CDR2 is FYEKMQ (reference sequence).

This clone has more than one count but fewer than ten. V gene TRBV4-2 combines with J gene TRBJ1-5, with 9 positions matching TRBD1. V trimming: 1 base; J trimming: 6 bases; junction bases outside the gene matches: 4. The CDR3 has 15 amino acids. CDR1 LGHNA and CDR2 YNFKEQ come from the germline V gene. CDR3 sequence: CASSQGTGEVQPQHF. The CDR3 DNA reads TGTGCCAGCAGCCAAGGGACAGGGGAGGTTCAGCCCCAGCATTTT.

This clone was found many times. The sample carries other DNA sequences with the same CDR3. The V gene is TRBV30, the J gene TRBJ1-1, with D perhaps TRBD1 (6 bases). Germline V gene sequence: CDR1 GTSNPN, CDR2 SVGIG (reference sequence). The CDR3 spans 14 residues. V lost 2 bases to trimming and J lost 3 bases, with 13 bases between them. CDR3 in DNA: TGTGCCTGGAGTCACAGGGACGGGGACACTGAAGCTTTCTTT. It is translated as CAWSHRDGDTEAFF.

The rearrangement links TRBV4-1 to TRBJ2-6; D is possibly TRBD1 (5 bases). The V gene's germline CDR1 is MGHRA and CDR2 YSYEKL. The CDR3 has 16 amino acids. The germline V and J ends were trimmed by 0 bases and 5 bases, with 11 bases remaining between them. DNA of the CDR3: TGCGCCAGCAGCCAAGATAGTCAGGGCTGGGCCAACGTCCTGACTTTC. Translation: CASSQDSQGWANVLTF.

This clone has just one count. This chain joins TRBV28 and TRBJ1-2, with 10 bases lining up with TRBD1. The germline V gene has CDR1 MDHEN and CDR2 SYDVKM. The CDR3 has 15 residues. The V segment lost 6 bases and the J segment 2 bases; nucleotides outside the gene matches: 6. CDR3 protein: CASRTGTGENYGYTF. The CDR3 region has the DNA TGTGCCAGCAGAACCGGGACAGGGGAAAACTATGGCTACACCTTC.

The CDR3 DNA reads TGTGCCAGTAGTTTAAACACCGGGGAGCTGTTTTTT. It codes for CASSLNTGELFF. The chain employs TRBV19 and TRBJ2-2; no clear D. Germline loops: CDR1 LNHDA, CDR2 SQIVND (reference sequence). Trimming took 5 bases from V and 2 from J, leaving 3 bases between them. The CDR3 sequence is 12 residues long. The full variable domain, in which reference TRBV19 and TRBJ2-2 provide the parts outside the CDR3, is DGGITQSPKYLFRKEGQNVTLSCEQNLNHDAMYWYRQDPGQGLRLIYYSQIVNDFQKGDIAEGYSVSREKKESFPLTVTSAQKNPTAFYLCASSLNTGELFFGEGSRLTVL.

J is TRBJ2-7 and V is TRBV25-1; no definite D call. Between the trimmed V and J ends, which lost 7 bases and 0 bases, there was a span of 10 bases. Germline V gives CDR1 MGHDK, CDR2 SYGVNS. This CDR3 has 13 amino acids. The CDR3 spells CASTDPFSYEQYF. CDR3 nucleotide sequence: TGTGCCAGCACCGACCCTTTCTCCTACGAGCAGTACTTC.

A note on this clone: The junction departs from germline at one end; a sequencing error may be responsible. The chain recombines TRBV2 with TRBJ1-1; maybe TRBD1 (6 bases). Per germline, CDR1 SNHLY and CDR2 FYNNEI. The CDR3 consists of 12 residues. This CDR3 reads CASGGTVSPRLF. The DNA of the CDR3 is TGTGCCAGCGGGGGCACTGTGAGCCCTAGACTATTT.

The table lists this clone with many counts. The rearrangement joins TRBV5-4 to TRBJ1-2; D is undetermined. Trimming removed 5 bases at V and 8 bases at J, with 16 bases between. This CDR3 comprises 13 residues. CDR1 is SGHNT and CDR2 is YYREEE in the germline V gene (reference sequence). The CDR3 is CASRPMGSRGYTF. CDR3 nucleotides: TGTGCCAGCAGACCTATGGGGTCCAGAGGCTACACCTTC.

The chain is built from TRBV2 and TRBJ2-3, with D perhaps TRBD1 (6 bases). V shed 10 bases and J shed 5 bases, with 16 bases lying between them. Germline assignment: CDR1 SNHLY and CDR2 FYNNEI. The CDR3 length is 13 residues. CDR3 loop: CATRRQVGDTQYF. The CDR3 coding sequence is TGTGCCACCAGGCGACAGGTTGGAGATACGCAGTATTTT.

The chain recombines TRBV4-3 with TRBJ2-1; D unresolved. The V gene lost 4 bases and the J gene lost 0 bases, with 7 bases spanning the gap. The CDR3 consists of 14 residues. From germline, CDR1 is LGHNA and CDR2 YSLEER. The chain's CDR3 is CASSPISSYNEQFF. The CDR3 DNA reads as TGCGCCAGCAGCCCAATTAGCTCCTACAATGAGCAGTTCTTC.

This clone was picked up a small number of times. The chain employs TRBV11-2 and TRBJ2-5; 7 bases map to TRBD2. The CDR3 has 15 residues. V lost 5 bases to trimming and J lost 1 base; unmatched junction nucleotides: 7. CDR1 is SGHAT and CDR2 is FQNNGV in the germline V gene. The CDR3 is CASSLPRLAQETQYF. For the CDR3, the DNA is TGTGCCAGCAGCCTCCCCCGACTAGCCCAAGAGACCCAGTACTTC.

The CDR3 spells CASSLPTHQNTEAFF. DNA for the CDR3: TGTGCCAGCAGTTTACCCACCCACCAGAACACTGAAGCTTTCTTT. This rearrangement joins TRBV28 to TRBJ1-1; no definite D call. Germline V gene lookup returns CDR1 MDHEN and CDR2 SYDVKM. V shed 2 bases and J shed 1 base, with 11 bases lying between them. The CDR3 spans 15 residues.

The V gene is TRBV7-2, the J gene TRBJ2-3, with 7 bases lining up with TRBD2. With V trimmed by 7 bases and J by 2 bases, 6 bases remained unmatched. This CDR3 contains 14 residues. Germline V gives CDR1 SGHTA, CDR2 FQGNSA. As DNA, the CDR3 is TGTGCCAGCAAGGTGGGAGGGCCCACAGATACGCAGTATTTT. Its protein is CASKVGGPTDTQYF.

The rearrangement uses TRBV27 and TRBJ2-1, with 11 bases aligning to TRBD2. CDR1 and CDR2 from the germline V gene are MNHEY and SMNVEV (reference sequence). This CDR3 has 13 amino acids. V shed 9 bases, J shed 5 bases, and the junction held 3 bases outside the gene matches. This CDR3 is CASSGRAHNEQFF. CDR3 DNA sequence: TGTGCCAGTAGCGGGAGGGCCCACAATGAGCAGTTCTTC.

The chain links TRBV27 to TRBJ1-1; D remains ambiguous. The V gene's germline CDR1 is MNHEY and CDR2 SMNVEV (reference sequence). Trimming left V 5 bases short and J 2 bases short, with 15 bases between. The CDR3 totals 15 residues. CDR3 residues: CASSKVWTGNTEAFF. The CDR3 coding sequence is TGTGCCAGCAGTAAGGTGTGGACGGGAAACACTGAAGCTTTCTTT.

This chain uses TRBV9 with TRBJ1-3; 7 nucleotides agree with TRBD1. Germline assignment: CDR1 SGDLS and CDR2 YYNGEE. V was clipped by 3 bases and J by 0 bases; unmatched bases: 9. The length of the CDR3 is 17 residues. DNA for the CDR3: TGTGCCAGCAGCGCCGCCACAGGGGCTCACTCTGGAAACACCATATATTTT. This gives the protein CASSAATGAHSGNTIYF.

V and J are TRBV27 and TRBJ2-1; TRBD2 matches 7 bases. From germline, CDR1 is MNHEY and CDR2 SMNVEV (reference sequence). Trimming cost V 6 bases and J 0 bases; bases outside gene matches: 8. The CDR3 sequence is 16 residues long. CDR3 loop: CASSPLGGSSYNEQFF. CDR3 in DNA: TGTGCCAGCAGCCCATTGGGCGGGAGCTCCTACAATGAGCAGTTCTTC.

The CDR3 nucleotides read TGTGCCAGCAGTGAAGGACGGGTCAATCAGCCCCAGCATTTT. Protein sequence: CASSEGRVNQPQHF. This sequence joins TRBV7-9 and TRBJ1-5; the D is unclear. This CDR3 has 14 amino acids. Germline lookup yields CDR1 SEHNR and CDR2 FQNEAQ (reference sequence). Trimming stripped 6 bases from V and 3 bases from J, with 12 bases between.

V gene TRBV5-1 combines with J gene TRBJ2-5; 8 bases match TRBD2. This CDR3 has 13 residues. CDR1 and CDR2 (germline): SGHRS, YFSETQ. Losses at the gene ends were 4 bases for V and 5 bases for J; bases not matched to a gene: 4. Written as DNA, the CDR3 is TGCGCCAGCAGCCCGCCGGGGGGGGAGACCCAGTACTTC. Translated: CASSPPGGETQYF.

The table lists this clone with a few counts. In nucleotides, the CDR3 is TGTGCCAGCAGTGTTAGGGATGGCTACACCTTC. Its protein product is CASSVRDGYTF. The chain couples TRBV6-1 to TRBJ1-2; no clear D gene. Trimming cost V 4 bases and J 6 bases, with 6 bases left between them. From germline, CDR1 is MNHNS and CDR2 SASEGT. The CDR3 is 11 amino acids.

The V gene is TRBV4-3, the J gene TRBJ1-1; TRBD1 matches at 8 bases. This CDR3 is built from 18 residues. Germline V CDR1 and CDR2: LGHNA, YSLEER. V dropped 0 bases and J dropped 4; count of bases not matched to a gene: 13. DNA for the CDR3: TGCGCCAGCAGCCAAGATTGGCAGGGGGCGCTACTATTCACTGAAGCTTTCTTT. Its protein product is CASSQDWQGALLFTEAFF.